This TCR beta chain is from a study of OX40 agonist ivuxolimab in advanced cancers. Exclusion applied to patients with autoimmune disease history or systemic immunosuppression. Libraries were prepared by immunoSEQ multiplex PCR; TCRdb keeps only in-frame clonotypes and omits some of them. The table has just over 35,000 clones, 84% seen once. The CDR3 has 14 amino acids. The receptor's source is an adult with an advanced solid tumor such as melanoma, head and neck, liver or kidney cancer. The material was CD4+ or CD8+ T cells sorted from blood, obtained in a trial of the OX40 agonist ivuxolimab. The chain recombines TRBV1 with TRBJ1-2; no check of the table's D call, TRBD1, against the DNA was made. TRBV1 is described as a pseudogene. The CDR3 region has the DNA TGCACCAGCAGAAACCCAGGGGAAGGTGATGGCTACACCTTC. It translates to CTSRNPGEGDGYTF.